This T cell receptor (beta chain) was found in a study of beta chain features in type 1 diabetes. Study-wide points: Within each of all four CD4+ subsets, Type 1 diabetes patients had TCRB CDR3s that were moderately but significantly shorter.

This clone was picked up a small number of times. Its antigen remains unknown. Expressed TCRB transcripts were sequenced because the isolated RNA had all been reverse transcribed beforehand. Generated by immunoSEQ multiplex PCR, the TCRdb table keeps only in-frame clones and is missing some. Altogether some 290,000 clones are present, 24% being singletons, with the ten largest covering 0.012%. Trimming stripped 2 bases from V and 1 base from J, with 8 bases between. Looked up from germline, CDR1 is GTSNPN and CDR2 is SVGIG (reference sequence). This CDR3 is 13 amino acids long. The chain is built from TRBV30 and TRBJ2-5; maybe TRBD1 (5 bases). Material for sequencing was naive CD4+ T cells from blood. The source of this sequence is a woman aged 25-40 years with type 1 diabetes. DNA for the CDR3: TGTGCCTGGAGTCAGGGTTTCCAAGAGACCCAGTACTTC. It specifies CAWSQGFQETQYF.